This T cell receptor (beta chain) was retrieved from a study of T-cell memory formation after mild COVID-19. The wider study: The two donors had largely donor-specific TCR clusters.

MiXCR was run by TCRdb on the 5' RACE reads, yielding one entry per CDR3 protein. Altogether about 130,000 distinct CDR3 sequences are present, 15% to 20% being singletons, with the ten largest covering approximately 15%. Findings and limits, study-wide: Clones that shrank (day 15 to 85) were balanced CD4/CD8, whereas later expanders leaned CD4+. Chiefly within CM and EM were the contracting CD4+ clones; CD8+ ones were within EMRA. Researchers found some responding clones in pre-infection memory, a sign that cross-reactive memory joined.

This clonotype occurred a few times. Its antigen is not known. The CDR3 has 17 residues. Unmatched junction bases numbered 7, after V lost 2 bases and J lost 0 bases. The germline gives CDR1 KGHSH, CDR2 LQKENI. Material for sequencing was PBMCs or a T cell subset sorted from them (not recorded which). This rearrangement joins TRBV18 to TRBJ2-3, with 8 bases lining up with TRBD2. The origin of this receptor is an adult woman who had mild COVID-19 (a few samples of this study predate the infection). Cell type and time point are not known. The CDR3 sequence is CASSPIRAGDSTDTQYF. The CDR3 nucleotides read TGTGCCAGCTCACCAATCCGAGCGGGGGATAGCACAGATACGCAGTATTTT.